This entry concerns a single TCR beta chain. Its target is not known. TCRdb processed the RT-PCR reads anew with MiXCR; each CDR3 protein has one entry. The sample lists some 600,000 distinct CDR3 sequences, 14% occurring once. This entry comes from a study of response to subunit inactivated influenza vaccine. General study points: Each seasonal influenza vaccination recruits few new T cells, the authors suggested.

The CDR3 is 15 residues long. V lost 4 bases, J lost 2 bases, and 5 bases stayed unmatched. Germline V gene data show CDR1 as SGHKS and CDR2 as YYEKEE (reference sequence). This receptor was taken from a man aged 50-60 years who received an inactivated influenza vaccine. The sequences come from PBMCs from blood, collected 14 to 15 days before vaccination. This chain joins TRBV5-5 and TRBJ2-2, with 7 bases aligning to TRBD1. The CDR3 DNA sequence: TGTGCCAGCAGCATCCGGGACAGTAACACCGGGGAGCTGTTTTTT. This translates into CASSIRDSNTGELFF.